Each of the 16 T cell receptor beta chains below was sequenced from the same sample in a study of T cells in Graves' hyperthyroidism and ophthalmopathy. Amplification yielded TCR beta CDR3 regions, with RNA transcripts as the source. First-round RT-PCR of the TCR CDR3 relied on the HTBI primer set. MiXCR was run by TCRdb on the multiplex PCR reads, yielding one entry per CDR3 protein. The sample lists fewer than 650,000 distinct CDR3 sequences, under 15% occurring once. Material: blood. The receptors derive from a woman aged 40 to 50 with Graves' ophthalmopathy.

There are many counts of this clonotype. V usage is TRBV3-1 and J usage is TRBJ1-1; 9 bases line up with TRBD1. Germline CDR1 LGHDT, CDR2 YNNKEL (reference sequence). The CDR3 covers 13 residues. The V gene end was trimmed by 2 bases and the J gene end by 10 bases; junction bases not matched to a gene: 5. The CDR3 region is CASSQPSGQGAFF. The CDR3 nucleotides read TGTGCCAGCAGCCAACCGTCGGGACAGGGAGCTTTCTTT.

The chain is built from TRBV18 and TRBJ1-2, with D hard to call. Germline assignment: CDR1 KGHSH and CDR2 LQKENI. V gave up 3 bases and J gave up 7 bases, with 12 bases separating them. The CDR3 runs 13 residues. Here the CDR3 reads CASSPDGRVGYTF. In DNA form, the CDR3 reads TGTGCCAGCTCACCGGACGGGCGAGTTGGCTACACCTTC.

V and J are TRBV30 and TRBJ1-5, with D possibly TRBD1 on 6 matching bases. Germline CDR1 is GTSNPN and CDR2 is SVGIG (reference sequence). This CDR3 comprises 15 residues. V was pared by 2 bases and J by 6 bases, with 17 bases between. The CDR3 loop is CAWSRRGGASQPQHF. CDR3 sequence (DNA): TGTGCCTGGAGTCGGAGGGGGGGGGCAAGTCAGCCCCAGCATTTT.

This clonotype has a count of ten or more. J is TRBJ2-6 and V is TRBV7-2, with 8 bases aligning to TRBD2. Per the germline V gene, CDR1 is SGHTA and CDR2 is FQGNSA. After removal of 3 bases from V and 0 bases from J, the junction contained 7 bases not matched to a gene. The CDR3 length is 18 residues. The CDR3 is CASSFRLAGFSGANVLTF. The CDR3 bases are TGTGCCAGCAGCTTTAGGCTAGCGGGTTTCTCTGGGGCCAACGTCCTGACTTTC.

This clonotype was picked up many times. This chain connects TRBV27 to TRBJ1-1, with TRBD1 identical over 8 bases. The CDR3 is 14 residues long. The J segment lost 4 bases and the V segment lost 4 bases, leaving 5 bases of the junction unmatched. The germline gives CDR1 MNHEY, CDR2 SMNVEV (reference sequence). The CDR3 sequence is CASSWTGISTEAFF. The CDR3 nucleotides read TGTGCCAGCAGTTGGACAGGGATTAGCACTGAAGCTTTCTTT.

V usage is TRBV29-1 and J usage is TRBJ2-6, with D possibly matching TRBD2 (5 bases). The germline V and J ends were trimmed by 2 bases and 0 bases, with 14 bases remaining between them. Germline V gene data show CDR1 as SQVTM and CDR2 as ANQGSEA. There are 17 residues in the CDR3. The CDR3 region is CSVETRHDYSGANVLTF. The CDR3 region has the DNA TGCAGCGTTGAAACGCGACACGACTACTCTGGGGCCAACGTCCTGACTTTC.

At least ten counts were recorded for this clonotype. The chain couples TRBV4-3 to TRBJ2-7; 9 nucleotides line up with TRBD2. With V trimmed by 0 bases and J by 0 bases, 6 bases remained unmatched. The length of the CDR3 is 17 residues. Germline V gene data show CDR1 as LGHNA and CDR2 as YSLEER. In DNA, the CDR3 is TGCGCCAGCAGCCAAGAGGGGAGCGGGAGGAGCTCCTACGAGCAGTACTTC. It is translated as CASSQEGSGRSSYEQYF.

This clonotype was detected many times. This chain uses TRBV28 with TRBJ1-2, with D tentatively TRBD1 (6 bases). V lost 3 bases to trimming and J lost 4 bases, with 9 bases between them. Germline CDR1 MDHEN, CDR2 SYDVKM. The CDR3 loop spans 13 amino acids. The CDR3 protein is CASSLLGGYGYTF. The CDR3 bases are TGTGCCAGCAGTTTGTTAGGGGGCTATGGCTACACCTTC.

This clonotype was picked up one time. This chain connects TRBV12-3 or TRBV12-4 to TRBJ1-2, with D possibly TRBD1 on 5 matching bases. Trimming shortened V by 5 bases and J by 4 bases, and 14 bases separated the two germline ends. The CDR3 is made up of 14 amino acids. CDR3 in DNA: TGTGCCAGCAGTCCGCCAGGGTCCAGCTATGGCTACACCTTC. Protein: CASSPPGSSYGYTF.

This clonotype was detected ten times or more. The chain couples TRBV12-3 or TRBV12-4 to TRBJ2-7; no firm D call. CDR3 length equals 12 residues. Trimming removed 3 bases at V and 4 bases at J, with 7 bases between. CDR3 sequence (DNA): TGTGCCAGCAGTTTCGCCAGGTACGAGCAGTACTTC. This codes for CASSFARYEQYF.

Many counts were recorded for this clonotype. The chain employs TRBV28 and TRBJ2-7, with TRBD1 matching 8 bases. The V and J ends lost 8 bases and 1 base, in that order; junction bases with no gene match: 7. CDR3 length equals 14 residues. Germline CDR1 reads MDHEN; CDR2 reads SYDVKM. The CDR3 sequence is CASYDRGESYEQYF. DNA of the CDR3: TGTGCCAGCTACGACAGGGGTGAATCCTACGAGCAGTACTTC.

Ten or more counts support this clonotype. CDR3 sequence: CATSRDYPRGRAYEQYF. CDR3 sequence (DNA): TGTGCCACCAGCAGAGATTATCCAAGAGGGCGTGCCTACGAGCAGTACTTC. The chain is built from TRBV15 and TRBJ2-7, with TRBD2 as a possible D gene (5 bases). This CDR3 comprises 17 residues. V lost 0 bases, J lost 2 bases, and 17 bases lay in between. Germline values: CDR1 LNHNV, CDR2 YYDKDF (reference sequence). Variable domain in full (rest from reference TRBV15 and TRBJ2-7): DAMVIQNPRYQVTQFGKPVTLSCSQTLNHNVMYWYQQKSSQAPKLLFHYYDKDFNNEADTPDNFQSRRPNTSFCFLDIRSPGLGDTAMYLCATSRDYPRGRAYEQYFGPGTRLTVT.

This clonotype was recorded many times. The chain couples TRBV2 to TRBJ2-7; TRBD2 aligns across 7 bases. CDR3 size: 15 residues. Per germline, CDR1 SNHLY and CDR2 FYNNEI. After removal of 4 bases from V and 6 bases from J, the junction contained 12 bases not matched to a gene. The CDR3 DNA is TGTGCCAGCAGTGGGCCGGCAGCGGGAAAGGGCGAGCAGTACTTC. Residues: CASSGPAAGKGEQYF.

The V and J genes are TRBV6-1 and TRBJ1-5; D not resolved. Trimming took 4 bases from V and 0 from J, leaving 4 bases between them. The germline gives CDR1 MNHNS, CDR2 SASEGT. There are 13 residues in the CDR3. The CDR3 nucleotides are TGTGCCAGCAGTGCGGCTAGCAATCAGCCCCAGCATTTT. As protein: CASSAASNQPQHF.

This clonotype was seen at least ten times. V usage is TRBV15 and J usage is TRBJ2-6; 7 bases agree with TRBD1. Germline CDR1 reads LNHNV; CDR2 reads YYDKDF (reference sequence). V shed 5 bases and J 1 base; nucleotides not matched to a gene: 2. The CDR3 spans 15 residues. CDR3 coding DNA: TGTGCCACCAGCGGACAGGAGTCTGGGGCCAACGTCCTGACTTTC. Encoded protein: CATSGQESGANVLTF. Full variable domain (rest looked up from reference TRBV15 and TRBJ2-6): DAMVIQNPRYQVTQFGKPVTLSCSQTLNHNVMYWYQQKSSQAPKLLFHYYDKDFNNEADTPDNFQSRRPNTSFCFLDIRSPGLGDTAMYLCATSGQESGANVLTFGAGSRLTVL.

This clonotype was seen a few times. CDR3 sequence: CASSQDFAGTYEQYF. CDR3 nucleotides: TGCGCCAGCAGCCAAGATTTCGCGGGTACCTACGAGCAGTACTTC. The V call is TRBV4-3, the J call TRBJ2-7; D might be TRBD2 (5 bases). Trimming took 0 bases from V and 2 from J, leaving 11 bases between them. Germline V gene sequence: CDR1 LGHNA, CDR2 YSLEER. CDR3 length: 15 amino acids.